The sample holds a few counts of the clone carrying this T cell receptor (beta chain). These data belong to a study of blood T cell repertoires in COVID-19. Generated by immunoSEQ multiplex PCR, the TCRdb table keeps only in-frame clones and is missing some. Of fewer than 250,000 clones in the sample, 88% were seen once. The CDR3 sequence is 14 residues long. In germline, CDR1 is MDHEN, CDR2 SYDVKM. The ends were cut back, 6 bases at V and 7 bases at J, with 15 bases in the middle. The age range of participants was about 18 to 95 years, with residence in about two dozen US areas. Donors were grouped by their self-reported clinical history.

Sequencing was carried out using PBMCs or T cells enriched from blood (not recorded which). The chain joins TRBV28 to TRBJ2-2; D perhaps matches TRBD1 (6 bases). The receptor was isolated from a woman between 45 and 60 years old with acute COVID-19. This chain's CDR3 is CASRAQGSGGELFF. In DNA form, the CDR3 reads TGTGCCAGCAGGGCACAGGGTTCAGGCGGGGAGCTGTTTTTT.